This T cell receptor beta chain was obtained from a study of radiation and T cells in renal cell carcinoma. Time point meaning: baseline pretreatment blood. As for treatment: 15 Gy SBRT to primary tumor, nephrectomy 4 weeks later. The tumor was a clear cell renal cell carcinoma. Here immunoSEQ multiplex PCR was the method, and the copy in TCRdb shows in-frame clones only, minus some. The repertoire holds 150,000 or so clones, with 88% as singletons. Per the germline V gene, CDR1 is SGDLS and CDR2 is YYNGEE. This CDR3 comprises 15 residues. V lost 4 bases to trimming and J lost 1 base; unmatched junction nucleotides: 6.

This material consisted of blood, taken from a patient whose treatment included radiotherapy and nephrectomy. The TCR comes from an older woman with renal cell carcinoma. The chain couples TRBV9 to TRBJ1-1, with 8 positions matching TRBD1. CDR3 DNA sequence: TGTGCCAGCAGCCCCAGGACAGGGAGGAACACTGAAGCTTTCTTT. Translation gives CASSPRTGRNTEAFF.